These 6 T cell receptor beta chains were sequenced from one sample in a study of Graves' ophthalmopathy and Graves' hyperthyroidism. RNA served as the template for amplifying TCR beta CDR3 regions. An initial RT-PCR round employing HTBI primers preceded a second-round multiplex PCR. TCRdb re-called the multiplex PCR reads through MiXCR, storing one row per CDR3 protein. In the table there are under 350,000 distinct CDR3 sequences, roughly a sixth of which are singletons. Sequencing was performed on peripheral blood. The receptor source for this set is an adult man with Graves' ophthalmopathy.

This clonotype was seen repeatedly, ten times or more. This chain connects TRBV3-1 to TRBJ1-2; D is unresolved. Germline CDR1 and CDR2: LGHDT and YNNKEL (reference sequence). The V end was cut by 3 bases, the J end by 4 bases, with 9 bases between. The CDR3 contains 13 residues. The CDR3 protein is CASSHGSAYGYTF. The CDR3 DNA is TGTGCCAGCAGCCATGGGTCCGCCTATGGCTACACCTTC.

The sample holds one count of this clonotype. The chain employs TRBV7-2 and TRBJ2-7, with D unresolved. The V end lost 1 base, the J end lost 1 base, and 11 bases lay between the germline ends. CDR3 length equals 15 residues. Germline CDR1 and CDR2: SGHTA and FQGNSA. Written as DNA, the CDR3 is TGTGCCAGCAGCTTAGTCCACGGCGGATCCTACGAGCAGTACTTC. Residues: CASSLVHGGSYEQYF. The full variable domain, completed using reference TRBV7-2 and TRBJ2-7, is GAGVSQSPSNKVTEKGKDVELRCDPISGHTALYWYRQSLGQGLEFLIYFQGNSAPDKSGLPSDRFSAERTGGSVSTLTIQRTQQEDSAVYLCASSLVHGGSYEQYFGPGTRLTVT.

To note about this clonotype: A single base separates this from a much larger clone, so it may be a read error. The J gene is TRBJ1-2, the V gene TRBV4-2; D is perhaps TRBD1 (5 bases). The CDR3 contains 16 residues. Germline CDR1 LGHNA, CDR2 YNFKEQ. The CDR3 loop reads CVSSQDPRGGTYGYTF. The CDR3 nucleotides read TGTGTCAGCAGCCAAGATCCTCGCGGAGGGACCTATGGCTACACCTTC.

DNA for the CDR3: TGTGCCAGTATTTTTAGTGTGGGCACCGGGGAGCTGTTTTTT. It encodes CASIFSVGTGELFF. V gene TRBV19 combines with J gene TRBJ2-2; D is unresolved. The CDR3 has 14 amino acids. V was pared by 7 bases and J by 4 bases, with 13 bases between. CDR1 is LNHDA and CDR2 is SQIVND in the germline V gene (reference sequence).

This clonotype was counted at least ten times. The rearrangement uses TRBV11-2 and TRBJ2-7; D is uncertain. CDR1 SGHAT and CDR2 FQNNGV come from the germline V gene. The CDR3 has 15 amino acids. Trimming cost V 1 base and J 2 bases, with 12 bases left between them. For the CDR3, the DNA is TGTGCCAGCAGCTTAGTCCCTATACGACCCTACGAGCAGTACTTC. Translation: CASSLVPIRPYEQYF. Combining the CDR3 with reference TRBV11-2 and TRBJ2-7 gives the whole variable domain EAGVAQSPRYKIIEKRQSVAFWCNPISGHATLYWYQQILGQGPKLLIQFQNNGVVDDSQLPKDRFSAERLKGVDSTLKIQPAKLEDSAVYLCASSLVPIRPYEQYFGPGTRLTVT.

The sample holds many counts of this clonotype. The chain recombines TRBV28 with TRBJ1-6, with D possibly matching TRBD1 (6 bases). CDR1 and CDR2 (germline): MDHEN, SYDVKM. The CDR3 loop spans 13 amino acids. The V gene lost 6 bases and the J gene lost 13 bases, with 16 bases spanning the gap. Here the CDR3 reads CASSPEGDRPLHF. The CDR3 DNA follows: TGTGCCAGCAGCCCAGAGGGGGATCGGCCCCTCCACTTT.